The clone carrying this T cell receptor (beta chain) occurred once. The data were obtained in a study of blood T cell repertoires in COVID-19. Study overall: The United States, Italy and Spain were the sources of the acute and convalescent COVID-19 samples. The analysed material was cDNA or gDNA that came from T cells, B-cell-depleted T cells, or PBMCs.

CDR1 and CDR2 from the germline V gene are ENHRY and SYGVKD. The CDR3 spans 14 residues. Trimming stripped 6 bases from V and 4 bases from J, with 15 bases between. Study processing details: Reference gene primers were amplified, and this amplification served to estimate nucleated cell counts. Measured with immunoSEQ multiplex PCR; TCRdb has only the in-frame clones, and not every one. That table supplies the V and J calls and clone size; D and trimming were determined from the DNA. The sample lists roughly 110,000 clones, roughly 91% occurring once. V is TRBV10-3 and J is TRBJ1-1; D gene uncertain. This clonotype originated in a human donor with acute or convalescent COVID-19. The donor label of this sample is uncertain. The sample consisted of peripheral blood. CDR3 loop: CAIRELQATTEAFF. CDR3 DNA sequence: TGTGCCATCAGGGAACTCCAGGCTACCACTGAAGCTTTCTTT.